A single sample gave rise to the 7 T cell receptor beta chains below, sequenced in a study of cytomegalovirus exposure and HLA in healthy donors. PCR amplification relied on 60 Vbeta primers (plus 13 Jbeta primers). Profiling relied on immunoSEQ multiplex PCR, and the TCRdb table lists in-frame clones only, not all of them. The repertoire table contains about 140,000 clones. The source material was PBMCs. The receptors stem from a male donor in good health and CMV-seronegative.

The V and J genes are TRBV18 and TRBJ1-1, with D unclear. The V end lost 6 bases, the J end lost 3 bases, and 8 bases lay between the germline ends. Germline lookup yields CDR1 KGHSH and CDR2 LQKENI. The CDR3 contains 12 residues. The CDR3 sequence: CASSPEDTEAFF. CDR3 coding DNA: TGTGCCAGCTCGCCTGAGGACACTGAAGCTTTCTTT.

V gene TRBV6-1 combines with J gene TRBJ1-2; 7 bases match TRBD1. This CDR3 is built from 12 residues. Germline assignment: CDR1 MNHNS and CDR2 SASEGT. Unmatched junction bases numbered 5, after V lost 6 bases and J lost 7 bases. CDR3 nucleotides: TGTGCCAGCAGGAGGGACAGTAGTGGCTACACCTTC. Translating gives CASRRDSSGYTF.

The chain is built from TRBV7-2 and TRBJ1-1; 7 positions match TRBD1. Germline-derived CDR1 and CDR2 are SGHTA and FQGNSA. Germline trimming cut 4 bases from V and 11 bases from J; bases unmatched to any gene: 7. The CDR3 runs 12 residues. The CDR3: CASSSATGSAFF. The DNA for the CDR3 is TGTGCCAGCAGCTCGGCGACAGGGAGTGCTTTCTTT.

The chain links TRBV2 to TRBJ1-4, with D hard to call. Looked up from germline, CDR1 is SNHLY and CDR2 is FYNNEI. This CDR3 has 16 residues. Trimming stripped 3 bases from V and 0 bases from J, with 11 bases between. In DNA, the CDR3 is TGTGCCAGCAGTGATATTCTAACAGCAACTAATGAAAAACTGTTTTTT. Its protein is CASSDILTATNEKLFF.

The V and J genes are TRBV20-1 and TRBJ1-1, with D perhaps TRBD1 (6 bases). CDR1 DFQATT and CDR2 SNEGSKA come from the germline V gene (reference sequence). The CDR3 totals 11 residues. Between the trimmed V and J ends, which lost 1 base and 10 bases, there was a span of 10 bases. CDR3: CSARAGTPAFF. In nucleotides, the CDR3 is TGCAGTGCTAGAGCCGGGACACCAGCTTTCTTT.

The chain recombines TRBV19 with TRBJ1-1; perhaps TRBD1 as D (5 bases). V was clipped by 3 bases and J by 3 bases, with 11 bases between them. The V gene's germline CDR1 is LNHDA and CDR2 SQIVND (reference sequence). This CDR3 is 14 amino acids long. CDR3 region: CASSIGRVDTEAFF. CDR3 coding DNA: TGTGCCAGTAGTATTGGCAGGGTAGACACTGAAGCTTTCTTT.

V gene TRBV9 combines with J gene TRBJ2-3; 10 bases map to TRBD2. After removal of 4 bases from V and 1 base from J, the junction contained 3 bases not matched to a gene. Per the germline V gene, CDR1 is SGDLS and CDR2 is YYNGEE. The CDR3 length is 15 residues. CDR3 loop: CASSLAGGGTDTQYF. The CDR3 region has the DNA TGTGCCAGCAGCTTAGCGGGGGGCGGCACAGATACGCAGTATTTT.